This entry features one T cell receptor beta chain sequence. This clone occurred a few times. Its antigen is currently not known. No much larger clone is present one base from it, and per-base qualities are unavailable. These data originate in a study of blood T cell repertoires in COVID-19 (dated by TCRdb to 2020 to 2021). In the study overall: Collaborator samples came from the United States, Italy and Spain and covered acute and convalescent phases of COVID-19. A de-identified subject ID, COVID-19 status, age in years and sex were almost always included in the sample metadata. The repertoires were released in a freely available public database meant as a resource for research on the immune response to SARS-CoV-2. The prospective study material was composed of cDNA or gDNA derived from T cells, B-cell-depleted T cells, or PBMCs. Where available, HLA class I and class II types were taken from metadata supplied by the sample provider and were not determined by assay-based typing. Subjects who had been exposed to COVID-19, were actively infected with it, or had recovered from it provided the deeply sampled blood TCRbeta repertoires that made up the dataset. The samples were drawn from two sources: the first 160 participants of the ongoing ImmuneRACE study, and 1,000 to 1,500 subjects contributed by 6 global collaborators.

The junction shows trimming of 3 bases on V and 6 bases on J, and the gene matches do not reach 8 bases of it. The germline V gene yields SGDLS for CDR1 and YYNGEE for CDR2. The cysteine opens and the phenylalanine closes a CDR3 of 15 amino acids. Only CDR3 DNA remains: 45 bases, in frame from the first base. One collaborating source in Seattle enrolled patients while the patients were actively infected and followed the patients over time throughout the course of disease. Whole blood was collected in K2EDTA tubes by collaborating institutions according to the institutions' own protocols. For TCRbeta analysis, collaborator samples were shipped as frozen whole blood, as isolated PBMCs, or as DNA extracted from either sample type. TCRbeta CDR3 regions were amplified from genomic DNA by means of the immunoSEQ Assay, a bias-controlled multiplex PCR. The paper's processing steps were these. Within the assay, amplification of reference gene primers was used to estimate how many nucleated cells each sample contained. Sequence reads were collapsed and filtered to measure the absolute abundance of every unique TCRbeta CDR3 rearrangement. For each sample, productive Simpson clonality was calculated as the square root of Simpson's diversity index over productive rearrangements. TCRdb mirrors the immuneACCESS table, restricted to in-frame sequences. Some clones are absent from its copies; in checked studies, under half trace to an unresolved V gene, and the reason for the others is unknown. D and trimming come from the DNA, and the V and J calls and clone size come from that table. For this sample the table gives 140,000 to 150,000 clones, of which approximately 85% were detected only once. Around 8% of the sample comes from the top ten.

Overall results and qualifications from the work: The quantity of clinical and demographic metadata differed by source and by participant and was supplied without curation.

Sample: peripheral blood. This receptor was identified in an older woman with COVID-19, enrolled during active disease. This chain is built from TRBV9 and TRBJ2-2; 7 of the junction bases match TRBD2. The CDR3 protein sequence reads: CASSAPGGSAGELFF. In nucleotide form, the sequence is TGTGCCAGCAGCGCCCCCGGGGGGAGTGCCGGGGAGCTGTTTTTT.